These 5 T cell receptor beta chains originate from one sample sequenced in a study of preoperative IRX-2 immunotherapy in early breast cancer. Treatment noted: preoperative locoregional IRX-2 cytokine immunotherapy. Method: immunoSEQ multiplex PCR; TCRdb's copy keeps in-frame clones and lacks some. This table holds approximately 6,300 clones, under 85% found once. The sample consisted of tumor tissue, taken before IRX-2 immunotherapy. The receptors were sampled from a human donor with breast cancer.

This chain links TRBV7-6 with TRBJ2-1, with 8 nucleotides matching TRBD2. This CDR3 is 14 amino acids long. In germline, CDR1 is SGHVS, CDR2 FNYEAQ. The junction had 3 bases not matched to a gene; V was cut back by 8 bases and J by 0 bases. The CDR3 loop reads CASSRGVSYNEQFF. The CDR3 region has the DNA TGTGCCAGCTCGCGGGGGGTCTCCTACAATGAGCAGTTCTTC.

The rearrangement joins TRBV23-1 to TRBJ1-2; D unresolved. TRBV23-1 is an ORF; its function is uncertain. Trimming removed 6 bases from V and 0 bases from J, with 8 bases in between. The CDR3 is 13 residues long. The CDR3 region has the DNA TGCGCCAGCAGCTTGGATTCTAACTATGGCTACACCTTC. Its protein is CASSLDSNYGYTF.

The chain is built from TRBV16 and TRBJ2-5, with 9 bases lining up with TRBD1. This CDR3 region has 14 residues. V was pared by 2 bases and J by 5 bases, with 3 bases of the junction left unmatched. CDR1 is KGHSY and CDR2 is FQNENV in the germline V gene. CDR3 sequence: CASSQTGQGETQYF. The CDR3 coding sequence is TGTGCCAGCAGCCAAACCGGACAGGGGGAGACCCAGTACTTC.

This clone showed up just once. This chain joins TRBV2 and TRBJ2-3, with 7 bases that match TRBD1. With 6 bases clipped from V and 5 bases from J, the junction kept 11 bases outside the gene matches. Per germline, CDR1 SNHLY and CDR2 FYNNEI. The CDR3 extends over 15 amino acids. The CDR3 DNA reads TGTGCCAGCAGAGAACTACAGGGGAAGGGAGATACGCAGTATTTT. It is translated as CASRELQGKGDTQYF.

V and J are TRBV6-8 and TRBJ2-2, with 7 bases matching TRBD1. Germline V gene lookup returns CDR1 MNHGY and CDR2 SAAAGT. This CDR3 is built from 16 residues. V was clipped by 4 bases and J by 4 bases; unmatched bases: 9. This CDR3 is CASSFGTVTATGELFF. The CDR3 nucleotides are TGTGCCAGCAGTTTTGGGACAGTGACCGCCACCGGGGAGCTGTTTTTT.